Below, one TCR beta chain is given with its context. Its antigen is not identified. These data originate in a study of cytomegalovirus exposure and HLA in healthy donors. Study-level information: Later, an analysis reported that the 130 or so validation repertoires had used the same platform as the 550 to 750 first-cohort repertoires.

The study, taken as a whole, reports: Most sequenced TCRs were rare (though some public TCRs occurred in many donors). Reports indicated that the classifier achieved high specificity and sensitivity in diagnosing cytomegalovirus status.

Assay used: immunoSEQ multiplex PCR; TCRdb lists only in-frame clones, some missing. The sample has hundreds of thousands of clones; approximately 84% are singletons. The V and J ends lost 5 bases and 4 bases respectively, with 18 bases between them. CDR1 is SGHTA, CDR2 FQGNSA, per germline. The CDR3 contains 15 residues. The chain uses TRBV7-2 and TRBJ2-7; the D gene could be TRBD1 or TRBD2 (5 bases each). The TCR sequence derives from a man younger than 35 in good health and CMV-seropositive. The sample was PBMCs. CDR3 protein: CASSNGDRVGYEQYF. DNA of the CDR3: TGTGCCAGCAGCAACGGGGACCGGGTAGGTTACGAGCAGTACTTC.